These 25 T cell receptor beta chains were sequenced from one sample in a study of CD8+ T cells in alopecia areata. RNA extraction was followed by reverse transcription into cDNA, which acted as the sequencing template. Only in-frame clones appear in the TCRdb table, and some are missing; sequencing was by immunoSEQ multiplex PCR. The data show about 250,000 clones, with around three fifths seen just once and around 0.92% held by the top ten. Described treatment: oral pan-JAK inhibitor, 5-10 mg twice daily. The sample consisted of CD4+ T cells sorted from blood, taken at week 52, from a patient treated with tofacitinib. The origin of the receptors is a human donor with alopecia areata.

This clone was found a few times. The V gene is TRBV27, the J gene TRBJ2-5; D not resolved. Trimming removed 1 base from V and 3 bases from J, with 6 bases in between. Germline V CDR1 and CDR2: MNHEY, SMNVEV (reference sequence). The CDR3 contains 13 residues. CDR3 sequence: CASSLFSKETQYF. CDR3 nucleotide sequence: TGTGCCAGCAGTTTATTCTCGAAAGAGACCCAGTACTTC.

The genes are TRBV6-1 and TRBJ1-1; possible D gene TRBD1, 6 bases. Germline V gene lookup returns CDR1 MNHNS and CDR2 SASEGT. The ends were cut back, 10 bases at V and 3 bases at J, with 15 bases in the middle. The CDR3 sequence is 13 residues long. The DNA of the CDR3 is TGTGCCACCTCGCAGACAGGCTACACTGAAGCTTTCTTT. Protein product: CATSQTGYTEAFF.

This chain uses TRBV4-1 with TRBJ2-1; 9 nucleotides align to TRBD1. This CDR3 has 15 residues. Trimming took 4 bases from V and 3 from J; bases not matched to a gene: 4. The germline V gene has CDR1 MGHRA and CDR2 YSYEKL. CDR3 region: CASSPRTGDYNEQFF. Here the CDR3 DNA reads TGCGCCAGCAGCCCACGGACAGGGGACTACAATGAGCAGTTCTTC.

The J gene is TRBJ2-4, the V gene TRBV29-1, with D hard to call. Germline loops: CDR1 SQVTM, CDR2 ANQGSEA. Trimming took off 4 bases at V and 3 bases at J, with 7 bases between the two ends. The CDR3 is 12 amino acids. CDR3 region: CSVGGSKNIQYF. CDR3 nucleotides: TGCAGCGTTGGTGGCAGCAAAAACATTCAGTACTTC.

This sequence joins TRBV29-1 and TRBJ2-5; D is undetermined. The V end was cut by 3 bases, the J end by 5 bases, with 10 bases between. The CDR3 length is 12 residues. CDR1 is SQVTM, CDR2 ANQGSEA, per germline. The CDR3 DNA follows: TGCAGCGTTGAGTGGTACCGGGAGACCCAGTACTTC. It codes for CSVEWYRETQYF.

This clone was observed a handful of times. The V call is TRBV29-1, the J call TRBJ2-1; the match to TRBD1 covers 7 bases. The germline CDR1 and CDR2 sequences are SQVTM and ANQGSEA. CDR3 size: 13 residues. V lost 6 bases, J lost 5 bases, and 7 bases stayed unmatched. The CDR3 region is CSVTGAPNNEQFF. CDR3 DNA sequence: TGCAGCGTAACAGGGGCGCCCAACAATGAGCAGTTCTTC.

The gene calls are TRBV13 and TRBJ2-5; D not certain. The CDR3 runs to 14 residues. The V gene's germline CDR1 is PRHDT and CDR2 FYEKMQ (reference sequence). Trimming cost V 0 bases and J 7 bases, with 12 bases left between them. The CDR3, as DNA: TGTGCCAGCAGCTTAGGGCAGGCATTGGGGACCCAGTACTTC. Residues: CASSLGQALGTQYF.

This chain links TRBV30 with TRBJ2-1, with 8 bases aligning to TRBD2. The J segment lost 5 bases and the V segment lost 0 bases, leaving 6 bases of the junction unmatched. This CDR3 spans 15 amino acids. From germline, CDR1 is GTSNPN and CDR2 SVGIG (reference sequence). The chain's CDR3 is CAWSVGLAGNNEQFF. The CDR3 DNA is TGTGCCTGGAGTGTAGGGCTAGCGGGTAACAATGAGCAGTTCTTC.

This clone was seen many times. The chain couples TRBV5-6 to TRBJ1-2; possibly TRBD1 for D (5 bases). V lost 1 base and J 4 bases, leaving 17 bases between the germline ends. The CDR3 consists of 16 residues. Looked up from germline, CDR1 is SGHDT and CDR2 is YYEEEE. The CDR3 region is CASSLSFREGIYGYTF. For the CDR3, the DNA is TGTGCCAGCAGCTTGTCTTTCAGAGAGGGGATCTATGGCTACACCTTC.

V is TRBV5-1 and J is TRBJ1-5, with TRBD1 as a possible D gene (5 bases). V was clipped by 2 bases and J by 5 bases, with 8 bases between them. Germline V gives CDR1 SGHRS, CDR2 YFSETQ. The length of the CDR3 is 13 residues. The CDR3 here is CASSFQGDQPQHF. CDR3 nucleotides: TGCGCCAGCAGCTTCCAAGGGGATCAGCCCCAGCATTTT.

V and J are TRBV30 and TRBJ1-2, with D uncertain. The CDR3 length is 12 residues. Trimming took 1 base from V and 8 from J, leaving 11 bases between them. From germline, CDR1 is GTSNPN and CDR2 SVGIG (reference sequence). DNA of the CDR3: TGTGCCTGGAGTGGCCGGGCCTTAGGCTACACCTTC. Amino acid sequence: CAWSGRALGYTF. The full variable domain, rest sourced from reference TRBV30 and TRBJ1-2, is SQTIHQWPATLVQPVGSPLSLECTVEGTSNPNLYWYRQAAGRGLQLLFYSVGIGQISSEVPQNLSASRPQDRQFILSSKKLLLSDSGFYLCAWSGRALGYTFGSGTRLTVV.

V gene TRBV9 combines with J gene TRBJ2-1; 7 bases fit TRBD2. J was trimmed by 7 bases and V by 0 bases; bases with no gene match: 7. CDR3 length: 15 residues. Germline CDR1 SGDLS, CDR2 YYNGEE. The CDR3, as DNA: TGTGCCAGCAGCGTAGGCCCTACAGCGGGGAATGAGCAGTTCTTC. Its translation: CASSVGPTAGNEQFF.

The chain employs TRBV18 and TRBJ2-5; D unclear. CDR3 length: 12 residues. Germline values: CDR1 KGHSH, CDR2 LQKENI. With 6 bases removed from V and 2 bases from J, the gap between germline ends came to 7 bases. DNA of the CDR3: TGTGCCAGCTCCTTCAATCAAGAGACCCAGTACTTC. This encodes CASSFNQETQYF.

The chain recombines TRBV2 with TRBJ2-6, with no clear D. The CDR3 totals 15 residues. CDR1 SNHLY and CDR2 FYNNEI come from the germline V gene. Trimming took 6 bases from V and 0 from J, leaving 9 bases between them. The CDR3 DNA follows: TGTGCCAGCAGCCCCCAGAGCTCTGGGGCCAACGTCCTGACTTTC. It encodes CASSPQSSGANVLTF.

This chain uses TRBV6-6 with TRBJ1-3, with D unclear. The V gene's germline CDR1 is MNHNY and CDR2 SVGAGI (reference sequence). The length of the CDR3 is 14 residues. V lost 7 bases and J lost 1, with 11 bases in between. CDR3 sequence reads: CASTRGESGNTIYF. For the CDR3, the DNA is TGTGCCAGCACCCGCGGGGAGTCTGGAAACACCATATATTTT.

There are a few counts of this clone. This chain joins TRBV5-1 and TRBJ2-7; 7 bases match TRBD1. The ends lost 6 bases at V and 0 bases at J; junction bases unmatched: 6. This CDR3 is built from 14 residues. Germline V gene sequence: CDR1 SGHRS, CDR2 YFSETQ. CDR3 amino acids: CASNLGQDSYEQYF. The CDR3 DNA follows: TGCGCCAGCAACCTAGGACAGGACTCCTACGAGCAGTACTTC.

This clone was recorded only once. The V and J genes are TRBV11-1 and TRBJ2-5, with 8 bases that match TRBD1. Trimming removed 5 bases from V and 5 bases from J; junction bases left unmatched: 7. Germline V lookup: CDR1 SGHAT, CDR2 FQDESV (reference sequence). This CDR3 is 14 amino acids long. As DNA, the CDR3 is TGTGCCAGCAGCCGCGACAGGGGACGGGAGACCCAGTACTTC. It yields the protein CASSRDRGRETQYF.

The chain links TRBV30 to TRBJ2-5; TRBD2 might be the D (6 bases). Germline lookup yields CDR1 GTSNPN and CDR2 SVGIG (reference sequence). The CDR3 has 16 amino acids. Trimming took off 0 bases at V and 1 base at J, with 15 bases between the two ends. Here the CDR3 DNA reads TGTGCCTGGAGTGTACTAGCACATCCCATCCAAGAGACCCAGTACTTC. It yields the protein CAWSVLAHPIQETQYF.

There are a few counts of this clone. CDR3 bases: TGCGCCAGCAGCCCCCTCCGGGGGGGACGCACAGATACGCAGTATTTT. Amino acid sequence: CASSPLRGGRTDTQYF. V is TRBV5-1 and J is TRBJ2-3; 8 bases line up with TRBD2. The CDR3 covers 16 residues. After removal of 4 bases from V and 1 base from J, the junction contained 8 bases not matched to a gene. The V gene's germline CDR1 is SGHRS and CDR2 YFSETQ.

The V gene is TRBV5-1, the J gene TRBJ2-3; TRBD2 is a possible D gene (6 bases). The germline V gene has CDR1 SGHRS and CDR2 YFSETQ. V shed 2 bases and J shed 0 bases, with 13 bases lying between them. This CDR3 region has 16 residues. CDR3 sequence reads: CASSFLSGGSTDTQYF. The DNA of the CDR3 is TGCGCCAGCAGCTTCCTCTCCGGGGGAAGCACAGATACGCAGTATTTT.

This chain connects TRBV7-2 to TRBJ1-2; maybe TRBD1 (5 bases). CDR1 is SGHTA, CDR2 FQGNSA, per germline. The length of the CDR3 is 13 residues. Between the trimmed V and J ends, which lost 1 base and 8 bases, there was a span of 11 bases. This CDR3 is CASSLDRRTGYTF. For the CDR3, the DNA is TGTGCCAGCAGCTTAGATCGAAGGACAGGCTACACCTTC.

CDR3 sequence: CATSPRGRHEQYF. CDR3 bases: TGTGCCACCAGCCCAAGGGGGAGACACGAGCAGTACTTC. This chain joins TRBV15 and TRBJ2-7, with D perhaps matching TRBD1 (6 bases). This CDR3 has 13 residues. V was cut by 5 bases and J by 5 bases, with 13 bases left in between. The germline V gene has CDR1 LNHNV and CDR2 YYDKDF (reference sequence).

V and J are TRBV2 and TRBJ1-6; 7 bases fit TRBD1. Per germline, CDR1 SNHLY and CDR2 FYNNEI. V lost 6 bases to trimming and J lost 7 bases; unmatched junction nucleotides: 6. The CDR3 loop spans 14 amino acids. The CDR3 sequence is CASRQGVPNSPLHF. The CDR3 DNA is TGTGCCAGCAGGCAGGGGGTACCGAATTCACCCCTCCACTTT.

This rearrangement joins TRBV19 to TRBJ1-3; no clear D gene. Trimming cost V 10 bases and J 0 bases, with 10 bases left between them. The CDR3 runs to 13 residues. Germline V gene lookup returns CDR1 LNHDA and CDR2 SQIVND (reference sequence). CDR3 protein: CATRRSSGNTIYF. The CDR3 DNA follows: TGTGCCACCAGACGGAGCTCTGGAAACACCATATATTTT. Combining the CDR3 with reference TRBV19 and TRBJ1-3 gives the whole variable domain DGGITQSPKYLFRKEGQNVTLSCEQNLNHDAMYWYRQDPGQGLRLIYYSQIVNDFQKGDIAEGYSVSREKKESFPLTVTSAQKNPTAFYLCATRRSSGNTIYFGEGSWLTVV.

The chain has TRBV10-3 and TRBJ2-7; D is unclear. With 2 bases removed from V and 10 bases from J, the gap between germline ends came to 9 bases. Per the germline V gene, CDR1 is ENHRY and CDR2 is SYGVKD. This CDR3 comprises 11 residues. CDR3 DNA sequence: TGTGCCATCAGTGAGAACCTAATTCAGTACTTC. Its translation: CAISENLIQYF.